A selection of T cell receptor beta chains follows, all from one sample in a study of blood T cell repertoires in COVID-19. Clones were read by immunoSEQ multiplex PCR, and TCRdb kept only the in-frame ones, dropping some. The data contain about 120,000 clones, approximately 90% of them seen just once; the ten biggest clones take up about 20%. The material sequenced was peripheral blood. The receptors were gathered from a human donor with acute or convalescent COVID-19. The donor label of this sample is uncertain. CDR3s include the opening cysteine and the closing phenylalanine or tryptophan. D genes are given only for firm matches. Clone size is not always given. Where it is, it says once, few, many or a class for expanded clones.

V gene: TRBV7-2
J gene: TRBJ1-1
clone size: .
D gene: TRBD1
CDR3 protein: CASSLETGGAEAFF
CDR3 DNA: TGTGCCAGCAGCTTAGAAACAGGGGGCGCTGAAGCTTTCTTT

V gene: TRBV10-3
J gene: TRBJ2-7
clone size: .
D gene: .
CDR3 protein: CAISREWRDSYEQYF
CDR3 DNA: TGTGCCATCAGCCGAGAGTGGCGGGACTCCTACGAGCAGTACTTC

V gene: TRBV3-1/TRBV3-2
J gene: TRBJ1-2
clone size: .
D gene: .
CDR3 protein: CASSLDSYGYTF
CDR3 DNA: TGTGCCAGCAGCCTGGACAGCTATGGCTACACCTTC

V gene: TRBV28
J gene: TRBJ1-2
clone size: .
D gene: TRBD1
CDR3 protein: CASSLGQANYGYTF
CDR3 DNA: TGTGCCAGCAGTCTGGGACAGGCTAACTATGGCTACACCTTC

V gene: TRBV5-1
J gene: TRBJ2-5
clone size: .
D gene: .
CDR3 protein: CASSLFLRQVVGQETQYF
CDR3 DNA: TGCGCCAGCAGCTTGTTCCTCCGACAGGTCGTAGGACAAGAGACCCAGTACTTC

V gene: TRBV27
J gene: TRBJ1-1
clone size: .
D gene: TRBD1
CDR3 protein: CASSADRETEAFF
CDR3 DNA: TGTGCCAGCAGTGCCGACAGGGAAACTGAAGCTTTCTTT

V gene: TRBV9
J gene: TRBJ2-2
clone size: .
D gene: .
CDR3 protein: CASSTGGLRGTGELFF
CDR3 DNA: TGTGCCAGCTCCACCGGGGGTCTTAGGGGCACCGGGGAGCTGTTTTTT

V gene: TRBV18
J gene: TRBJ2-7
clone size: .
D gene: TRBD1
CDR3 protein: CASSPGTGLYEQYF
CDR3 DNA: TGTGCCAGCTCACCAGGGACAGGCCTCTACGAGCAGTACTTC

V gene: TRBV4-2
J gene: TRBJ1-1
clone size: .
D gene: TRBD1
CDR3 protein: CASSQGIGQGWWNTEAFF
CDR3 DNA: TGTGCCAGCAGCCAGGGGATTGGACAGGGGTGGTGGAACACTGAAGCTTTCTTT

V gene: TRBV5-1
J gene: TRBJ1-5
clone size: few
D gene: .
CDR3 protein: CASSLDPLGNNNQPQHF
CDR3 DNA: TGCGCCAGCAGCTTGGATCCCCTTGGTAACAATAATCAGCCCCAGCATTTT

V gene: TRBV9
J gene: TRBJ1-6
clone size: .
D gene: TRBD1
CDR3 protein: CASSAGGGQGYSPLHF
CDR3 DNA: TGTGCCAGCAGCGCCGGGGGGGGACAGGGGTATTCACCCCTCCACTTT